This T cell receptor (beta chain) was obtained from a study of CD8 T cells in Susac syndrome (dated by TCRdb to between 2018 and 2021). With respect to the entire study: Repertoire sequencing was used to test whether CD8+ T cell activation and differentiation in Susac syndrome was antigen driven.

RNA was extracted with the RNeasy kit and 0.5 to 1 ug was reverse transcribed using random hexamers. The immunoSEQ multiplex PCR assay, which covers 54 Vbeta and 13 Jbeta segments, was used to amplify TCR beta CDR3 regions. PCR amplification bias was corrected using a synthetic template baseline for primer optimization and computational correction. The source study handled its data this way. Reads were assigned to V, D and J genes according to IMGT and analyzed in immunoSEQ Analyzer, with only productive sequences retained. Clonality was computed as one minus Shannon entropy normalized by log2 of the number of productive unique sequences. For each patient and control, public and private clones were evaluated within the 100 most prevalent clones. Clones were defined as Susac-specific if absent from the healthy and MS cohorts, from around 1,100 published viral clones and from other ImmuneACCESS disease sequences. The public reads were reanalyzed by TCRdb: fastp trimming at Q25, MiXCR alignment, in-frame beta chains only. Rows with one shared CDR3 protein collapse into an entry with the most common genes and DNA. The V and J calls shown here were made by TCRdb, not taken from the authors' results. The sample table contains 150,000 to 200,000 distinct CDR3 sequences; only one count was recorded for about 95% of them. In total, the top ten clones hold 0.1% of the sample.

High-throughput TCR beta sequencing profiled peripheral blood CD8+ and CD4+ T cells from healthy donors, Susac syndrome patients and multiple sclerosis patients. Healthy donors were age- and sex-matched controls. Bulk CD8+ and CD4+ T cells were purified by magnetic negative isolation, whereas CD8+ TEMRA cells were enriched by FACS. Blood was drawn into EDTA tubes, processed within 24 hours, and PBMCs were isolated by density gradient centrifugation. PBMCs destined for TCR sequencing were cryopreserved in liquid nitrogen and later thawed in a 37 °C water bath. The sorted or isolated CD4+, CD8+ and CD8+ TEMRA cells had a purity of 90% or higher. A remark on this clonotype: The antigen it recognizes is unknown. No clone much larger than this one lies a single base away; base qualities are absent.

Results the study describes overall, beyond this receptor: The TCR sequencing and HLA analysis was acknowledged to have included a relatively small number of individuals.

The source is a human donor in good health. Sequencing was carried out using CD4+ T cells from PBMCs.

Here is the DNA: TGTGCCAGTAATTACCGGGACAGAGCCTACGAGCAGTACTTC. Translated, this gives CASNYRDRAYEQYF. The sequence links TRBV5-5 to TRBJ2-7, and TRBD1 aligns with 7 junction nucleotides. The CDR3 starts with the cysteine, ends with the phenylalanine, and has 14 residues. Only the CDR3 region is kept as DNA, spanning 42 bases read in frame from base 1. Looking up the germline V gene (reference sequence) yields CDR1 SGHKS and CDR2 YYEKEE. V is trimmed back by 8 bases and J by 2 bases, and the junction contains 10 bases that no gene match accounts for.